These T cell receptor beta chains were read from a single sample in a study of cytomegalovirus exposure and HLA in healthy donors. Generated by immunoSEQ multiplex PCR, the TCRdb table keeps only in-frame clones and is missing some. This sample has approximately 160,000 clones, with over 75% found just once. Input material: PBMCs. Receptor source: a woman aged 45-65 years in good health and CMV-seropositive. Both conserved end residues are part of each CDR3. The D gene is left open where the match is weak. A row's size may be missing; if present it is once, few, many or a size class.

DNA: TGTGCCAGCAGCGTCAGCGGGAGGATGGAGACCCAGTACTTC
CDR3: CASSVSGRMETQYF
J: TRBJ2-5
V: TRBV4-2
D: TRBD2
size: -

DNA: TGTGCCAGCAGTGAATTGGCAGGGTGGGATCCAGATACGCAGTATTTT
CDR3: CASSELAGWDPDTQYF
J: TRBJ2-3
V: TRBV2
D: -
size: -

DNA: TGTGCCAGCAGCCCCCCAAACAGTTTCGAGCAGTACTTC
CDR3: CASSPPNSFEQYF
J: TRBJ2-7
V: TRBV11-1
D: -
size: -

DNA: TGTGCCAGCAGCTCCCTACGGACAGATACGCAGTATTTT
CDR3: CASSSLRTDTQYF
J: TRBJ2-3
V: TRBV14
D: -
size: few

DNA: TGTTCCAGCCATACCACAGGAGGCGGGATCTATGGCTACACCTTC
CDR3: CSSHTTGGGIYGYTF
J: TRBJ1-2
V: TRBV7-9
D: -
size: once

DNA: TGTGCCAGCACCCCGGGACTTTACAATGAGCAGTTCTTC
CDR3: CASTPGLYNEQFF
J: TRBJ2-1
V: TRBV7-2
D: -
size: -

DNA: TGTGCCAGCAGTGTGGGCAGGGGGTTTTCCTCTAATGAAAAACTGTTTTTT
CDR3: CASSVGRGFSSNEKLFF
J: TRBJ1-4
V: TRBV28
D: TRBD1
size: -

DNA: TGCAGCTCCCGGGACACCGTTTACGATGAGCAGTTCTTC
CDR3: CSSRDTVYDEQFF
J: TRBJ2-1
V: TRBV29-1
D: -
size: -

DNA: TGTGCCAGCTGGCGGGTCGAGGGGGCGCGAGTGAACACTGAAGCTTTCTTT
CDR3: CASWRVEGARVNTEAFF
J: TRBJ1-1
V: TRBV5-6
D: TRBD1
size: -

DNA: TGTGCCAGCAGTGTTAGGACAGGGACCTACGAGCAGTACTTC
CDR3: CASSVRTGTYEQYF
J: TRBJ2-7
V: TRBV6-1
D: TRBD1
size: -

DNA: TGTGCCAGATCCGGGGTTCTAACCGGGGAGCTGTTTTTT
CDR3: CARSGVLTGELFF
J: TRBJ2-2
V: TRBV21-1
D: -
size: -

DNA: TGCAGCGTCGCCCCCCCCGGACAGGGGGCGTATTGGAGCGTGAACACTGAAGCTTTCTTT
CDR3: CSVAPPGQGAYWSVNTEAFF
J: TRBJ1-1
V: TRBV29-1
D: TRBD1
size: -

DNA: TGTGCCAGCAGTTCGGGACAGACAGTCTATGGCTACACCTTC
CDR3: CASSSGQTVYGYTF
J: TRBJ1-2
V: TRBV28
D: TRBD1
size: -

DNA: TGTGCCAGCAGCCACACAGGGGCAATCCGATTCGGGGAGCTGTTTTTT
CDR3: CASSHTGAIRFGELFF
J: TRBJ2-2
V: TRBV14
D: TRBD1
size: few

DNA: TGCGCCAGCAGAAGAGTAGTTACAGACACCGGGGAGCTGTTTTTT
CDR3: CASRRVVTDTGELFF
J: TRBJ2-2
V: TRBV5-1
D: -
size: -

DNA: TGTGCCAGCAGCCAGCTGACAGGGGGCGCCGATGGCTACACCTTC
CDR3: CASSQLTGGADGYTF
J: TRBJ1-2
V: TRBV14
D: TRBD1
size: -

DNA: TGTGCCAGCAGCGTAGTGCCAGGGAGGTGGGAGACCCAGTACTTC
CDR3: CASSVVPGRWETQYF
J: TRBJ2-5
V: TRBV9
D: -
size: -

DNA: TGTGCCAGCAGCTTTCCTGAACAGGGTACTCACGAGCAGTACTTC
CDR3: CASSFPEQGTHEQYF
J: TRBJ2-7
V: TRBV7-2
D: -
size: -

DNA: TGTGCCAGCAGCCGCGGGGGGATGGAGACCCAGTACTTC
CDR3: CASSRGGMETQYF
J: TRBJ2-5
V: TRBV4-2
D: TRBD2
size: once

DNA: TGTGCCAGCAGCTTGAGGTCCCCAGACAGTAACTATGGCTACACCTTC
CDR3: CASSLRSPDSNYGYTF
J: TRBJ1-2
V: TRBV7-9
D: -
size: few

DNA: TGCGCCAGCAGACGGAGGGTTTACAATCAGCCCCAGCATTTT
CDR3: CASRRRVYNQPQHF
J: TRBJ1-5
V: TRBV4-3
D: -
size: -

DNA: TGTGCCAGCAGCCCTTCGACAGGGGGAAGCGGGGAGCTGTTTTTT
CDR3: CASSPSTGGSGELFF
J: TRBJ2-2
V: TRBV27
D: TRBD1
size: -

DNA: TGCGCCAGCAGCGCTGAGAGTCCTGGAGCTTTCTTT
CDR3: CASSAESPGAFF
J: TRBJ1-1
V: TRBV5-1
D: -
size: once

DNA: TGTGCCAGCAGTGAAGCGCTTCCTAGTGGGAGAGTCTGGAATGAGCAGTTCTTC
CDR3: CASSEALPSGRVWNEQFF
J: TRBJ2-1
V: TRBV2
D: -
size: -

DNA: TGTGCCAGCCTAGGTGGGGGGACCTACGAGCAGTACTTC
CDR3: CASLGGGTYEQYF
J: TRBJ2-7
V: TRBV2
D: -
size: -

DNA: TGTGCCAGCAGCTTAACAGCCTCTGGAAACACCATATATTTT
CDR3: CASSLTASGNTIYF
J: TRBJ1-3
V: TRBV13
D: -
size: -

DNA: TGTGCCAGCAGTTTGACTAGCAGGGACAATGAGCAGTTCTTC
CDR3: CASSLTSRDNEQFF
J: TRBJ2-1
V: TRBV6-5
D: TRBD2
size: -

DNA: TGTGCCAGCAGCTTATTCCAGGGTTCTGGCTACACCTTC
CDR3: CASSLFQGSGYTF
J: TRBJ1-2
V: TRBV7-8
D: -
size: -

DNA: TGTGCCAGCAGGCGGACAGTCACCGGGGAGCTGTTTTTT
CDR3: CASRRTVTGELFF
J: TRBJ2-2
V: TRBV7-8
D: -
size: -

DNA: TGCGCCAGCAGCCAAGGGCCAACAGGGCATGAGCAGTTCTTC
CDR3: CASSQGPTGHEQFF
J: TRBJ2-1
V: TRBV4-3
D: -
size: -

DNA: TGTGCCAGCAGCAGGGTCGGTTCCTACGAGCAGTACTTC
CDR3: CASSRVGSYEQYF
J: TRBJ2-7
V: TRBV25-1
D: -
size: -

DNA: TGTGCCAGCAGCGCCGGGGGAGGAACTGAAGCTTTCTTT
CDR3: CASSAGGGTEAFF
J: TRBJ1-1
V: TRBV5-4
D: -
size: -

DNA: TGCGCCAGCACCCGGGGTACCTCTGGGGCCAACGTCCTGACTTTC
CDR3: CASTRGTSGANVLTF
J: TRBJ2-6
V: TRBV5-1
D: -
size: -

DNA: TGTGCCAGCAGCCATCGGCGGGAAGGCTACACCTTC
CDR3: CASSHRREGYTF
J: TRBJ1-2
V: TRBV5-6
D: -
size: few

DNA: TGTGCCAGCAGCTTAGATAGCGGGAGGGGGGACAATGAGCAGTTCTTC
CDR3: CASSLDSGRGDNEQFF
J: TRBJ2-1
V: TRBV11-3
D: TRBD2
size: -

DNA: TGTGCCTGGAGTCATTCTGACAGGGGGTGGAACACTGAAGCTTTCTTT
CDR3: CAWSHSDRGWNTEAFF
J: TRBJ1-1
V: TRBV30
D: TRBD1
size: -